This T cell receptor beta chain was captured in a study of cytomegalovirus exposure and HLA in healthy donors. Germline V gene data show CDR1 as MNHEY and CDR2 as SMNVEV (reference sequence). CDR3 length: 12 amino acids. V was pared by 7 bases and J by 7 bases, with 1 base of the junction left unmatched. Remarks on this clone: The antigen is not known.

Findings and limits, study-wide: Segments of the TCR beta V type were, in most cases, productive about 87% or about 30% of the time in an earlier analysis. In a later analysis, CMV-associated beta chains were mostly HLA-associated, it appeared. A missense DCLRE1C variant was associated with V- and J-gene trimming of TCR beta chains in a later analysis, and an independent cohort replicated the association. Despite most TCR sequences being rare, some public TCRs occurred in many donors.

The PCR used 60 Vbeta and 13 Jbeta primers. Sequenced by immunoSEQ multiplex PCR; TCRdb stores in-frame clones only, minus some. The repertoire holds 150,000 to 200,000 clones, about four fifths seen once, with under 7% in the top ten. The chain is built from TRBV27 and TRBJ2-7; 13 bases fit TRBD2. The origin of this receptor is a woman aged 25-40 years in good health and CMV-seropositive. The sequenced material came from PBMCs. CDR3 coding DNA: TGTGCCAGCATGGGACTAGCGGGAGAGCAGTACTTC. Translation: CASMGLAGEQYF.